The clone carrying this TCR beta chain was picked up one time. Its specificity is unknown. PCR amplification relied on 60 Vbeta primers (plus 13 Jbeta primers). Method: immunoSEQ multiplex PCR; TCRdb's copy keeps in-frame clones and lacks some. Found here are 110,000 or so clones, roughly 80% of them singletons; the top ten hold 6.9%. The data are from a study of cytomegalovirus exposure and HLA in healthy donors. Findings and caveats of the study: For most TCR sequences rarity was the rule, although some public TCRs occurred in many donors.

Material for sequencing was PBMCs. This TCR derives from a man aged 25-40 years in good health and CMV-seropositive.

The CDR3 DNA is TGTGCCAGCAGCCTCCTGAGTAGACATTCCGTATCCTACGAGCAGTACTTC. Protein product: CASSLLSRHSVSYEQYF. The chain links TRBV5-6 to TRBJ2-7; D gene unclear. Germline V CDR1 and CDR2: SGHDT, YYEEEE. Trimming left V 4 bases short and J 1 base short, with 21 bases between. This CDR3 has 17 residues.